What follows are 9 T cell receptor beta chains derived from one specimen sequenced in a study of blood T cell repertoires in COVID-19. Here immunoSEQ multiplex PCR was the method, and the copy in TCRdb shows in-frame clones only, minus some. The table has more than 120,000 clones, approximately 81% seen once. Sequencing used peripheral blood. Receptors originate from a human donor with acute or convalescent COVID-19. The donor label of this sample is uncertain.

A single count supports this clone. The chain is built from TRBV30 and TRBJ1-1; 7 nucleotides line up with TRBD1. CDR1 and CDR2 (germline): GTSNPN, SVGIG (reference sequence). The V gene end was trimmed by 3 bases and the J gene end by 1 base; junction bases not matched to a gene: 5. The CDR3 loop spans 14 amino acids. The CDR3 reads CAWRLTGTNTEAFF. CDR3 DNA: TGTGCCTGGAGGCTGACAGGGACGAACACTGAAGCTTTCTTT. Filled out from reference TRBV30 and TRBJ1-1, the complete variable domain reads SQTIHQWPATLVQPVGSPLSLECTVEGTSNPNLYWYRQAAGRGLQLLFYSVGIGQISSEVPQNLSASRPQDRQFILSSKKLLLSDSGFYLCAWRLTGTNTEAFFGQGTRLTVV.

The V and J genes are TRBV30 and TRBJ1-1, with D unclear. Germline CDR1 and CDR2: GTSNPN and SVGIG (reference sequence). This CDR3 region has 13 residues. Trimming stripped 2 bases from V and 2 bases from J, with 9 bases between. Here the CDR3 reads CAWSFTVNTEAFF. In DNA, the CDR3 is TGTGCCTGGAGTTTTACAGTTAACACTGAAGCTTTCTTT. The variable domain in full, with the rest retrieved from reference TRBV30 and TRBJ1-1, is SQTIHQWPATLVQPVGSPLSLECTVEGTSNPNLYWYRQAAGRGLQLLFYSVGIGQISSEVPQNLSASRPQDRQFILSSKKLLLSDSGFYLCAWSFTVNTEAFFGQGTRLTVV.

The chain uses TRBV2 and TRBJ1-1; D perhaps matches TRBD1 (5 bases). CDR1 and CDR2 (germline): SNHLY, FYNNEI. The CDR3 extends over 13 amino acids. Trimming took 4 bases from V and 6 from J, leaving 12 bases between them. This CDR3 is CASSGQGAAEAFF. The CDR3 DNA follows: TGTGCCAGCAGTGGGCAGGGTGCCGCTGAAGCTTTCTTT.

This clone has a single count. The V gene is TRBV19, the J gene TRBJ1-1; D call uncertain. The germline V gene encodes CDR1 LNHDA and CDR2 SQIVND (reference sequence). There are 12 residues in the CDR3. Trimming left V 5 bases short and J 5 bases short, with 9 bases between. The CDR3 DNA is TGTGCCAGTAGTCTGATCGGGACTGAAGCTTTCTTT. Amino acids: CASSLIGTEAFF.

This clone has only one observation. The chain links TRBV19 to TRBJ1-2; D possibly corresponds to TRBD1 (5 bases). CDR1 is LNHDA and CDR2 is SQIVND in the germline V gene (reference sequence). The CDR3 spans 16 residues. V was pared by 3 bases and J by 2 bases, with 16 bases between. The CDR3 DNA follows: TGTGCCAGTAGTATCGCTTCCATGGGGGGGAACTATGGCTACACCTTC. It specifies CASSIASMGGNYGYTF.

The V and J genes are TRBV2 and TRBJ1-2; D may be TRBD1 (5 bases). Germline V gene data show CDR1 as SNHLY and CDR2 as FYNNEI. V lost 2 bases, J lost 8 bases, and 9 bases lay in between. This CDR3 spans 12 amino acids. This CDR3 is CASSEWNRGYTF. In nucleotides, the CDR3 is TGTGCCAGCAGTGAATGGAACAGGGGCTACACCTTC.

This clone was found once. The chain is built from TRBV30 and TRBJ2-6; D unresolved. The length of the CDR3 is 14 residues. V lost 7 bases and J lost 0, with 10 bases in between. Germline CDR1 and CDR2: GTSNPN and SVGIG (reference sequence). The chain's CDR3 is CASSRSSGANVLTF. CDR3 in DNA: TGTGCCTCCTCCCGCAGCTCTGGGGCCAACGTCCTGACTTTC.

This CDR3 reads CSASRDRGPEAFF. For the CDR3, the DNA is TGCAGTGCTAGTCGGGACAGGGGGCCTGAAGCTTTCTTT. The V and J genes are TRBV20-1 and TRBJ1-1; 12 nucleotides match TRBD1. Germline V gene lookup returns CDR1 DFQATT and CDR2 SNEGSKA (reference sequence). The CDR3 consists of 13 residues. Trimming at V came to 3 bases and at J to 6 bases, leaving 2 bases not matched to a gene.

The CDR3 region is CAISEVVQIGAFF. The DNA of the CDR3 is TGTGCCATCAGTGAGGTAGTCCAAATCGGGGCTTTCTTT. The chain combines TRBV10-3 with TRBJ1-1; D is undetermined. Germline-derived CDR1 and CDR2 are ENHRY and SYGVKD. V lost 2 bases and J 11 bases, leaving 15 bases between the germline ends. The CDR3 runs to 13 residues.